Presented here are 17 T cell receptor beta chains from one specimen sequenced in a study of blood T cells in healthy people across ages. A sample-barcoded 5' primer and a J-beta primer mix were used in a second PCR of about 7 to 12 cycles. TCRdb reprocessed the 5' RACE reads with MiXCR, giving one entry per CDR3 protein. This table holds nearly 1 million distinct CDR3 sequences, roughly half found once. Sample: blood. Receptors were obtained from a woman aged 55-70 years in good health.

This clonotype was observed a handful of times. The rearrangement links TRBV7-8 to TRBJ1-2; TRBD1 agrees at 9 bases. V dropped 1 base and J dropped 3; count of bases not matched to a gene: 3. The CDR3 is made up of 15 amino acids. The germline gives CDR1 SGHVS, CDR2 FQNEAQ. CDR3 coding DNA: TGTGCCAGCAGCTTAGAGGGGGACAGGGACTATGGCTACACCTTC. Translation gives CASSLEGDRDYGYTF.

The V gene is TRBV20-1, the J gene TRBJ2-7; the D gene could be TRBD1 or TRBD2 (6 bases each). This CDR3 has 13 residues. Germline V gene lookup returns CDR1 DFQATT and CDR2 SNEGSKA (reference sequence). Here the CDR3 DNA reads TGCAGCTTGGGGGGCGTAAGCTCCTACGAGCAGTACTTC. Translation: CSLGGVSSYEQYF.

In DNA form, the CDR3 reads TGTGCCAGCAGCAAAGCGCGGCTTGCGGGCTATGGCTACACCTTC. Its protein is CASSKARLAGYGYTF. The rearrangement links TRBV21-1 to TRBJ1-2. TRBV21-1 is a listed pseudogene. The CDR3 extends over 15 amino acids.

This clonotype has just a few counts. The chain has TRBV18 and TRBJ2-7; D is possibly TRBD1 (5 bases). The V and J ends lost 0 bases and 7 bases respectively, with 16 bases between them. Looked up from germline, CDR1 is KGHSH and CDR2 is LQKENI. The CDR3 length is 15 residues. CDR3 protein: CASSPPVRAPGEQYF. The CDR3 nucleotides read TGTGCCAGCTCACCACCGGTCAGGGCCCCTGGAGAGCAGTACTTC.

Of note for this clonotype: The conserved closing phenylalanine or tryptophan is absent in this CDR3, likely reflecting a read error. The DNA is omitted, as the CDR3 cannot be located on it reliably, and the CDR3 follows TCRdb's listing. The rearrangement uses TRBV6-6 and TRBJ2-5. The length of the CDR3 is 8 amino acids, counting both ends. The germline CDR1 and CDR2 sequences are MNHNY and SVGAGI (reference sequence). This CDR3 is CASSYSIV.

V gene TRBV2 combines with J gene TRBJ1-4, with TRBD1 identical over 8 bases. Germline V gene data show CDR1 as SNHLY and CDR2 as FYNNEI. This CDR3 spans 17 amino acids. CDR3 sequence: CAAQDTDRDATNEKLFF. The CDR3 DNA follows: TGTGCTGCTCAAGATACGGACAGGGATGCAACTAATGAAAAACTGTTTTTT.

In its sample, this clonotype was seen once. A read error may explain this, as a much larger clone is one base away. V and J are TRBV4-1 and TRBJ1-2; a weak D match, TRBD1 (5 bases). The CDR3 length is 18 residues. The germline CDR1 and CDR2 sequences are MGHRA and YSYEKL. CDR3 region: CASSQEPGLNLANYGFTF. Here the CDR3 DNA reads TGCGCCAGCAGCCAAGAGCCGGGACTCAACCTAGCTAACTATGGCTTCACCTTC.

A word on this clonotype: One end of the junction is discordant with germline, which a read error may explain. The genes are TRBV6-5 and TRBJ2-7, with D perhaps matching TRBD2 (5 bases). The CDR3 runs to 13 residues. CDR1 is MNHEY and CDR2 is SVGAGI in the germline V gene. The CDR3 region is CTSKGSPSYEQYF. CDR3 coding DNA: TGTACCAGCAAAGGGAGCCCCTCCTACGAGCAGTACTTC.

This clonotype turned up a few times. The chain uses TRBV12-3 or TRBV12-4 and TRBJ2-1, with TRBD2 matching over 9 bases. The CDR3 runs 15 residues. The V and J ends lost 6 bases and 5 bases, in that order; junction bases with no gene match: 8. The CDR3 DNA sequence: TGTGCCAGCAGGATAGGACTAGCGTACGACAATGAGCAGTTCTTC. It codes for CASRIGLAYDNEQFF.

Only a few counts were recorded for this clonotype. The V and J genes are TRBV5-6 and TRBJ1-2, with D possibly TRBD1 on 6 matching bases. The CDR3 has 12 residues. V was shortened by 0 bases and J by 13 bases, with 13 bases between the two germline ends. Germline V gene lookup returns CDR1 SGHDT and CDR2 YYEEEE. CDR3 in DNA: TGTGCCAGCAGCTTGGGGGACACAGGAAGCACCTTC. Residues: CASSLGDTGSTF.

CDR3 DNA: TGTGCCACCAGCGCAGGGGGCGGGAAAGAGACCCAGTACTTC. Its translation is CATSAGGGKETQYF. The chain employs TRBV15 and TRBJ2-5, with TRBD1 identical over 8 bases. The junction had 5 bases not matched to a gene; V was cut back by 5 bases and J by 3 bases. The CDR3 spans 14 residues. Germline V gene data show CDR1 as LNHNV and CDR2 as YYDKDF (reference sequence).

The chain links TRBV27 to TRBJ2-5; either TRBD1 or TRBD2 may fit D (5 bases each). CDR3 length equals 14 residues. The ends were cut back, 2 bases at V and 5 bases at J, with 12 bases in the middle. Germline CDR1 MNHEY, CDR2 SMNVEV (reference sequence). CDR3 residues: CASSLIGARETQYF. The CDR3 region has the DNA TGTGCCAGCAGTTTAATCGGGGCAAGGGAGACCCAGTACTTC.

About this clonotype itself: The CDR3 carries no conserved terminal phenylalanine or tryptophan, so it likely arises from a read error. V and J are TRBV29-1 and TRBJ2-1; perhaps TRBD2 as D (6 bases). Trimming stripped 4 bases from V and 6 bases from J, with 16 bases between. CDR1 is SQVTM, CDR2 ANQGSEA, per germline. The CDR3 has 14 residues. CDR3 amino acids: CSVVLAENLNEQFY. DNA of the CDR3: TGCAGCGTTGTTTTAGCGGAGAACCTCAATGAGCAGTTCTAC.

The rearrangement links TRBV27 to TRBJ2-7, with TRBD1 identical over 9 bases. Germline V CDR1 and CDR2: MNHEY, SMNVEV (reference sequence). V trimming: 8 bases; J trimming: 1 base; junction bases outside the gene matches: 9. The length of the CDR3 is 15 residues. CDR3 protein: CASGTTGGGSYEQYF. CDR3 coding DNA: TGTGCCAGCGGAACGACAGGGGGTGGTTCCTACGAGCAGTACTTC.

The rearrangement joins TRBV18 to TRBJ2-7; TRBD2 is a possible D gene (5 bases). The CDR3 length is 13 residues. V was pared by 2 bases and J by 3 bases, with 8 bases between. Germline CDR1 KGHSH, CDR2 LQKENI. CDR3 protein: CASSPSAVYEQYF. In DNA form, the CDR3 reads TGTGCCAGCTCACCATCAGCGGTCTACGAGCAGTACTTC. The full variable domain, with the rest looked up from reference TRBV18 and TRBJ2-7, is NAGVMQNPRHLVRRRGQEARLRCSPMKGHSHVYWYRQLPEEGLKFMVYLQKENIIDESGMPKERFSAEFPKEGPSILRIQQVVRGDSAAYFCASSPSAVYEQYFGPGTRLTVT.

The chain recombines TRBV7-3 with TRBJ2-7, with 8 nucleotides matching TRBD1. V shed 3 bases and J 5 bases; nucleotides not matched to a gene: 9. The CDR3 covers 15 residues. Germline V CDR1 and CDR2: SGHTA, FQGTGA. The CDR3 spells CASSLQGASLDEQYF. The CDR3 DNA follows: TGTGCCAGCAGCTTGCAGGGGGCTTCTTTGGACGAGCAGTACTTC.

In its sample, this clonotype was seen a few times. This chain uses TRBV4-1 with TRBJ2-7; D call uncertain. The CDR3 extends over 14 amino acids. Germline-derived CDR1 and CDR2 are MGHRA and YSYEKL. V lost 1 base and J lost 3, with 10 bases in between. The CDR3 DNA reads as TGCGCCAGCAGCCAAGCTTGGCTTAACTACGAGCAGTACTTC. This gives the protein CASSQAWLNYEQYF.